This TCR beta chain was sequenced for a study of OX40 agonist ivuxolimab in advanced cancers. A word on this clone: Its specificity is not known.

This table comes from immunoSEQ multiplex PCR, and its TCRdb copy is limited to in-frame clones, with some not included. The sample contains around 80,000 clones, roughly 90% of which appear only once. Study results and limitations: Both blood CD4+ and CD8+ T cells showed clonal growth by week 6 at 0.1 to 3.0 mg/kg.

J lost 3 bases, V lost 2 bases, and 1 base had no gene match. The CDR3 extends over 14 amino acids. Looked up from germline, CDR1 is SGHTA and CDR2 is FQGTGA. V is TRBV7-3 and J is TRBJ2-1; TRBD1 aligns across 7 bases. Sequencing used CD4+ or CD8+ T cells sorted from blood, obtained in a trial of the OX40 agonist ivuxolimab. The sequence was obtained from an adult with an advanced solid tumor such as melanoma, head and neck, liver or kidney cancer. CDR3 bases: TGTGCCAGCAGCTTAGCAGGGGGCTACAATGAGCAGTTCTTC. Encoded protein: CASSLAGGYNEQFF.